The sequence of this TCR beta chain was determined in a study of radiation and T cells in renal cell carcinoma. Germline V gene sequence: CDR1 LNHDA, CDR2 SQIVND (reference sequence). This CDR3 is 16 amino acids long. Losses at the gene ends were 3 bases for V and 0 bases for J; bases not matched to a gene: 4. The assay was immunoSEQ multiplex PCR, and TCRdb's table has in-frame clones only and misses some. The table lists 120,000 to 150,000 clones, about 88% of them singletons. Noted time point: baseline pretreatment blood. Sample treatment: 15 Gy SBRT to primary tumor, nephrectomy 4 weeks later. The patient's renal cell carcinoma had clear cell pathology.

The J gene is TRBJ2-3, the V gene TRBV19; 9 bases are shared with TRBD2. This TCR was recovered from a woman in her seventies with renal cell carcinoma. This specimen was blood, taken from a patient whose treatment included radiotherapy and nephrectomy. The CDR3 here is CASSIPAGGSTDTQYF. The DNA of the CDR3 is TGTGCCAGTAGTATCCCAGCGGGGGGTAGCACAGATACGCAGTATTTT.